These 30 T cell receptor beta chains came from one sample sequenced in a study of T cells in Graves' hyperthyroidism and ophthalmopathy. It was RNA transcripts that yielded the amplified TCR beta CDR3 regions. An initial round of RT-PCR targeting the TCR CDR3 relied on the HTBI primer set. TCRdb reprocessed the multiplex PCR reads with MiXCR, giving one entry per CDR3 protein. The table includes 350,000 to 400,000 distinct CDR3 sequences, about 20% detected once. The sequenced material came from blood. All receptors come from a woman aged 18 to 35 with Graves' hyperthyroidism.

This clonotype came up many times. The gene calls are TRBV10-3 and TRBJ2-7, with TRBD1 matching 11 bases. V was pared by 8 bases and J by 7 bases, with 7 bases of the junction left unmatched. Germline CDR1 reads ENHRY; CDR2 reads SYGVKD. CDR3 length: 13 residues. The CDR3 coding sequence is TGTGCCATCGGCGGACAGGGGGCTGAAGAGCAGTACTTC. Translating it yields CAIGGQGAEEQYF.

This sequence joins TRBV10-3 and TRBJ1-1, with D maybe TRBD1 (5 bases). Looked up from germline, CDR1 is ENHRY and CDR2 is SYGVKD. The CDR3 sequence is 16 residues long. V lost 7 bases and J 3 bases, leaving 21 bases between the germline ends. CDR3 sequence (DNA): TGTGCCATCAAACAAGGTAAAGGGGCTGCCGACACTGAAGCTTTCTTT. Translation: CAIKQGKGAADTEAFF.

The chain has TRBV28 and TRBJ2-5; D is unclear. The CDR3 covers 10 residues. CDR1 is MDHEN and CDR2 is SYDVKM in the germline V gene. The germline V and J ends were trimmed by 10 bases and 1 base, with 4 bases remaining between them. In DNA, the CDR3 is TGTGCCACCTCCCAAGAGACCCAGTACTTC. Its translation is CATSQETQYF.

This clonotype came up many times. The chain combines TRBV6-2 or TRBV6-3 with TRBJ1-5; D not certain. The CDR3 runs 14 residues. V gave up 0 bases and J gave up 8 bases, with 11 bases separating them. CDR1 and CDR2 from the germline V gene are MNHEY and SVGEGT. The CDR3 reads CASSYSRVWEPQHF. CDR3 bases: TGTGCCAGCAGTTACTCACGGGTTTGGGAGCCCCAGCATTTT.

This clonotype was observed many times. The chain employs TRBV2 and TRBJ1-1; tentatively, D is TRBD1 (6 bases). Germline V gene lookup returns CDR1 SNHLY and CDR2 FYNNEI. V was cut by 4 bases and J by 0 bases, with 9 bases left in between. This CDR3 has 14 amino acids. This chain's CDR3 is CASSAGTMNTEAFF. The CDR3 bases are TGTGCCAGCAGTGCCGGGACAATGAACACTGAAGCTTTCTTT. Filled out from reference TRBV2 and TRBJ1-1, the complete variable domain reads EPEVTQTPSHQVTQMGQEVILRCVPISNHLYFYWYRQILGQKVEFLVSFYNNEISEKSEIFDDQFSVERPDGSNFTLKIRSTKLEDSAMYFCASSAGTMNTEAFFGQGTRLTVV.

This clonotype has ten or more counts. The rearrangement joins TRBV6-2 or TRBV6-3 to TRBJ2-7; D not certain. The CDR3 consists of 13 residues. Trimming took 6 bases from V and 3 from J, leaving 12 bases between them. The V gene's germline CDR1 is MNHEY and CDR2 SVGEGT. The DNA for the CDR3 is TGTGCCAGCAGCCTGATGAGGTACTACGAGCAGTACTTC. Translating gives CASSLMRYYEQYF.

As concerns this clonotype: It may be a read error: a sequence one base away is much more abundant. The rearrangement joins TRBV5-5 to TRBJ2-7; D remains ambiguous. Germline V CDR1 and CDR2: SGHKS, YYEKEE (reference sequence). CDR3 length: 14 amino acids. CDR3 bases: TGTGCCAGCAGTACGCTTTCCGTTTCCTACGAGCAGTGCTTC. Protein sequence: CASSTLSVSYEQCF.

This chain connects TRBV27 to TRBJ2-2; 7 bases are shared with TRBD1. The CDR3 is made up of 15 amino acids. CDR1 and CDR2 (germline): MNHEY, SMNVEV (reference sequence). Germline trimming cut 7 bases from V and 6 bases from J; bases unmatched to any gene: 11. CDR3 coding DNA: TGTGCCAGCAAACGACAGGGACGAATGGCCGGGGAGCTGTTTTTT. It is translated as CASKRQGRMAGELFF.

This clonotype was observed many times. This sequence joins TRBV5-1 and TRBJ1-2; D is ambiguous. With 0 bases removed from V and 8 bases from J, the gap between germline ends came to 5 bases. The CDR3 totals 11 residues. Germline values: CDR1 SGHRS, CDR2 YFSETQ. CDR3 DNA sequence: TGCGCCAGCAGCTTGGGTATCGGCTACACCTTC. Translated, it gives CASSLGIGYTF.

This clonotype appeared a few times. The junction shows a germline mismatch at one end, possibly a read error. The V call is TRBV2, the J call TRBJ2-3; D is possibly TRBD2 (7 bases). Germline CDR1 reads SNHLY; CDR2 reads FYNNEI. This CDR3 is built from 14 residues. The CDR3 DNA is TGTGCCAGTAGTGCCGGGGGGCCCACAGATACGCAGTATTTT. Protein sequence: CASSAGGPTDTQYF.

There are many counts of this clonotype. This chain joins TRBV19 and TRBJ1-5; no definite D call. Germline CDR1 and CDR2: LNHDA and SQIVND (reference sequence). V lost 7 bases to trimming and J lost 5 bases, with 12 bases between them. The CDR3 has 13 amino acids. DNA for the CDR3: TGTGCCAGTAATAGAGAAGCCCATCAGCCCCAGCATTTT. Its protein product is CASNREAHQPQHF.

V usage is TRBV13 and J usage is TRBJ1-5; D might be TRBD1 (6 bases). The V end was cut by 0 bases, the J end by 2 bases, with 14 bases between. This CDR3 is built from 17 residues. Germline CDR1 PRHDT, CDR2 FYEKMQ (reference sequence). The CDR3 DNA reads TGTGCCAGCAGCTTAGGCCGGGGGGGCGCCGGCAATCAGCCCCAGCATTTT. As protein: CASSLGRGGAGNQPQHF. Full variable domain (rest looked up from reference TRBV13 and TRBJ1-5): AAGVIQSPRHLIKEKRETATLKCYPIPRHDTVYWYQQGPGQDPQFLISFYEKMQSDKGSIPDRFSAQQFSDYHSELNMSSLELGDSALYFCASSLGRGGAGNQPQHFGDGTRLSIL.

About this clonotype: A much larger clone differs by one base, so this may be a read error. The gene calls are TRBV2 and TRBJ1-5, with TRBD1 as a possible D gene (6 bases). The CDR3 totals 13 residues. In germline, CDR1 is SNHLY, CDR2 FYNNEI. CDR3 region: CASGEFRGQPQHF. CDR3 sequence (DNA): TGTGCCAGCGGTGAATTCAGGGGACAGCCCCAGCATTTT.

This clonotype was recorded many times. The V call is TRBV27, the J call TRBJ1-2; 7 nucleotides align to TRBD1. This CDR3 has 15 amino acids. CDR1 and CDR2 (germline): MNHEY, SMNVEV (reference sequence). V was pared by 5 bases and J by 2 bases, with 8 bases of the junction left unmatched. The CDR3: CASSLRGQINYGYTF. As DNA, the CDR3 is TGTGCCAGCAGTCTGAGGGGACAGATAAACTATGGCTACACCTTC.

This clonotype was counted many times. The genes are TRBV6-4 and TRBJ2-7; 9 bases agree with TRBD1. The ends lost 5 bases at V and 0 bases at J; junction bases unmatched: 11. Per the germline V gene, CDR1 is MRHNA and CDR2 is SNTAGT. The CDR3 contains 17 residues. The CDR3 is CASSTYSGTGNSYEQYF. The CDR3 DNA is TGTGCCAGCAGTACCTACTCCGGGACAGGGAACTCCTACGAGCAGTACTTC.

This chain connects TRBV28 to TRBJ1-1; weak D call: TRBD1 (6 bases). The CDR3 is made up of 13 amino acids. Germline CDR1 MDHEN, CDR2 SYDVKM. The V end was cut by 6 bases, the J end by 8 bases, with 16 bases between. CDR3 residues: CASSNPRGAEAFF. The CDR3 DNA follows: TGTGCCAGCAGCAATCCCAGGGGCGCCGAAGCTTTCTTT.

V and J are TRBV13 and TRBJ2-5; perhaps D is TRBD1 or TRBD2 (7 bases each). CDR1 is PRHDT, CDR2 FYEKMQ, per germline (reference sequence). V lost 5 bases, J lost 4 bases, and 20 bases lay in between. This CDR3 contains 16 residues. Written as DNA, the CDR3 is TGTGCCAGCAGCAACCAAGAGACAGGGAGGGGAGAGACCCAGTACTTC. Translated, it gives CASSNQETGRGETQYF.

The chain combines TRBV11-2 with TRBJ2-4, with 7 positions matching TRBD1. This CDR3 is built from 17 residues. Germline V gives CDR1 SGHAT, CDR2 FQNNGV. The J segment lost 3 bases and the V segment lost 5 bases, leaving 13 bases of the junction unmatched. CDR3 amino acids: CASSLQLQGRDKNIQYF. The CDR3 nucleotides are TGTGCCAGCAGCCTGCAACTACAGGGGCGAGACAAAAACATTCAGTACTTC.

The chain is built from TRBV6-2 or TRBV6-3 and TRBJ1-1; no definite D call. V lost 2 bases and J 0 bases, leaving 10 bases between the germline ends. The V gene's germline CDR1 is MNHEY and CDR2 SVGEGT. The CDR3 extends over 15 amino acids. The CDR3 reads CASSYAGVMNTEAFF. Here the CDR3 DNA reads TGTGCCAGCAGTTACGCAGGAGTCATGAACACTGAAGCTTTCTTT.

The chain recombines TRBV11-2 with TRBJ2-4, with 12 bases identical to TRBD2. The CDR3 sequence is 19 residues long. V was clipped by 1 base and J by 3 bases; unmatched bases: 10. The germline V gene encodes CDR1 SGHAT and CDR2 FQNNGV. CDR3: CASSLGPSGGAKGKNIQYF. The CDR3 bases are TGTGCCAGCAGCTTAGGCCCTAGCGGGGGGGCCAAAGGCAAAAACATTCAGTACTTC.

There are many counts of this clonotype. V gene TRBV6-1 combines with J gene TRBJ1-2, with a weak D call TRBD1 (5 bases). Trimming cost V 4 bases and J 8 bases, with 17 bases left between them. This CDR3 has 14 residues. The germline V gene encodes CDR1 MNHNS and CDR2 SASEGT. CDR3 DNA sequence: TGTGCCAGCAGTGTAATCCAGGGCCTCGAGGGCTACACCTTC. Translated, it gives CASSVIQGLEGYTF.

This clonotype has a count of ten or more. The CDR3 sequence: CSAGGNPYEQYF. In DNA form, the CDR3 reads TGCAGTGCTGGGGGGAATCCCTACGAGCAGTACTTC. V is TRBV20-1 and J is TRBJ2-7; maybe TRBD2 (6 bases). V shed 5 bases and J shed 2 bases, with 10 bases lying between them. Germline lookup yields CDR1 DFQATT and CDR2 SNEGSKA (reference sequence). The CDR3 runs to 12 residues.

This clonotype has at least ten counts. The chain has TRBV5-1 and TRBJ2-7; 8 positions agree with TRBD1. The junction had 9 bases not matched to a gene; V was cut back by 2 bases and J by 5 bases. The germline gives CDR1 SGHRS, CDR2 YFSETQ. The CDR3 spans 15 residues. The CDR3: CASSFRGQGPDEQYF. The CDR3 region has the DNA TGCGCCAGCAGCTTCAGAGGACAGGGCCCCGACGAGCAGTACTTC.

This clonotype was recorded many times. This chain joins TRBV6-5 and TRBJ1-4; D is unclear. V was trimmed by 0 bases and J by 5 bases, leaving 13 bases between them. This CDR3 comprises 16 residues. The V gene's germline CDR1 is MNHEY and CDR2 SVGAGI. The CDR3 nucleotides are TGTGCCAGCAGTTACTCGATCTCAGAGATGAATGAAAAACTGTTTTTT. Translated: CASSYSISEMNEKLFF.

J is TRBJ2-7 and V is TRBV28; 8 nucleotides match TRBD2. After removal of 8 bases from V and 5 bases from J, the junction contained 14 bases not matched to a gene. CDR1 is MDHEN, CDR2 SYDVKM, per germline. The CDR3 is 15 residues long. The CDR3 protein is CASGVSQREYNEQYF. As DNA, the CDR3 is TGTGCCAGCGGTGTCAGTCAGCGGGAGTACAACGAGCAGTACTTC.

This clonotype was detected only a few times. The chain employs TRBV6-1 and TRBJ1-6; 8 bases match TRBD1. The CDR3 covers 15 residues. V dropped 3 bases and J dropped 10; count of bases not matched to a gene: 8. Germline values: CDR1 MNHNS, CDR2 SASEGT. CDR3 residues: CASSDDRGRRSPLHF. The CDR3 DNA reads TGTGCCAGCAGTGACGACAGGGGACGTCGGTCACCCCTCCACTTT.

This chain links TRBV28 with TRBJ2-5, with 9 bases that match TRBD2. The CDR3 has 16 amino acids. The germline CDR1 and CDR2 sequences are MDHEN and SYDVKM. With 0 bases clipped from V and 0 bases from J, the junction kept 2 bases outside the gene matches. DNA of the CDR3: TGTGCCAGCAGTTTATGGCTAGCGGGGTACCAAGAGACCCAGTACTTC. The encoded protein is CASSLWLAGYQETQYF.

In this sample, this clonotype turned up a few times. In DNA form, the CDR3 reads TGTGCCAGCAGTTACTTACTCGGACAGGGGGGCTCTGGGGCCAACGTCCTGACTTTC. Its translation: CASSYLLGQGGSGANVLTF. The chain employs TRBV6-2 or TRBV6-3 and TRBJ2-6; 10 nucleotides align to TRBD1. CDR3 length: 19 amino acids. CDR1 and CDR2 from the germline V gene are MNHEY and SVGEGT. V lost 1 base and J lost 0; bases outside the gene matches: 6.

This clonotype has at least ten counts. Here the CDR3 DNA reads TGTGCCTGGAATTTGGGGGGGAACACTGAAGCTTTCTTT. Translating gives CAWNLGGNTEAFF. The gene calls are TRBV30 and TRBJ1-1, with a possible D match to TRBD1 (5 bases). CDR1 and CDR2 from the germline V gene are GTSNPN and SVGIG (reference sequence). The length of the CDR3 is 13 residues. Trimming removed 4 bases at V and 1 base at J, with 10 bases between.

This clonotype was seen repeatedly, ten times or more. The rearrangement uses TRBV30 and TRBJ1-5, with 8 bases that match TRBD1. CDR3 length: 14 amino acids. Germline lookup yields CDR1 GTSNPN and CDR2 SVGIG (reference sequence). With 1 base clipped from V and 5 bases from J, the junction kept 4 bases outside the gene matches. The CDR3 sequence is CAWSAGQGYQPQHF. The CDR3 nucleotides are TGTGCCTGGAGTGCTGGACAGGGATATCAGCCCCAGCATTTT.